These 31 T cell receptor beta chains share one sample of origin, sequenced in a study of human T cells and chemical hapten exposure. The time point is: pre-sensitization, week 0. Sample treatment: therapeutic diphenylcyclopropenone sensitization with weekly scalp DPC. From the RACE reads, TCRdb called clonotypes with MiXCR, one entry per CDR3 protein. The data contain approximately 400,000 distinct CDR3 sequences, approximately 5.1% of them singletons. Source: whole blood, taken in connection with sensitization to the hapten diphenylcyclopropenone (DPC). These receptors came from a woman in her 50s with alopecia areata. Some clones in this sample may be carry-over from other donors' samples.

This sequence joins TRBV6-6 and TRBJ1-6, with D maybe TRBD1 (6 bases). The CDR3 has 14 amino acids. In germline, CDR1 is MNHNY, CDR2 SVGAGI (reference sequence). Deletions cut 11 bases from V and 7 bases from J, with 18 bases between. The CDR3 nucleotides read TGTGCCCTTGGGGCGGGGGCAGACAATTCACCCCTCCACTTT. Translation gives CALGAGADNSPLHF.

This clonotype occurred a few times. The chain couples TRBV14 to TRBJ1-4; no reliable D call. Germline-derived CDR1 and CDR2 are SGHDN and FVKESK. V lost 3 bases to trimming and J lost 8 bases, with 13 bases between them. The CDR3 is 14 residues long. The CDR3 nucleotides are TGTGCCAGCAGCCAGGGATCGCTTCGGGAAAAACTGTTTTTT. Its protein is CASSQGSLREKLFF. The full variable domain, its missing parts supplied by reference TRBV14 and TRBJ1-4, is EAGVTQFPSHSVIEKGQTVTLRCDPISGHDNLYWYRRVMGKEIKFLLHFVKESKQDESGMPNNRFLAERTGGTYSTLKVQPAELEDSGVYFCASSQGSLREKLFFGSGTQLSVL.

This clonotype was found a few times. The CDR3 region is CASTYTRDSYEQYF. CDR3 nucleotide sequence: TGCGCCAGCACCTATACTAGGGACAGCTACGAGCAGTACTTC. The rearrangement links TRBV4-3 to TRBJ2-7; TRBD1 matches 7 bases. V shed 7 bases, J shed 3 bases, and the junction held 9 bases outside the gene matches. The V gene's germline CDR1 is LGHNA and CDR2 YSLEER. The CDR3 runs 14 residues.

Details on this clonotype: A read error is possible here, since a much larger clone lies one base away. The CDR3 spells CASSLAGASLKQYF. Written as DNA, the CDR3 is TGTGCCAGCAGCTTAGCAGGGGCCTCGCTCAAGCAGTACTTC. V and J are TRBV7-9 and TRBJ2-7, with a weak D call TRBD1 (5 bases). Trimming took off 0 bases at V and 8 bases at J, with 14 bases between the two ends. This CDR3 region has 14 residues. The germline CDR1 and CDR2 sequences are SEHNR and FQNEAQ (reference sequence).

This clonotype has at least ten counts. This sequence joins TRBV5-1 and TRBJ2-1, with 7 bases lining up with TRBD2. Germline V gene data show CDR1 as SGHRS and CDR2 as YFSETQ. The CDR3 has 13 residues. V lost 4 bases and J lost 9; bases outside the gene matches: 7. The DNA for the CDR3 is TGCGCCAGCAGCCCCCAGCCGGGAGGTGAGCAGTTCTTC. This sequence encodes CASSPQPGGEQFF. Full variable domain (remainder filled in from reference TRBV5-1 and TRBJ2-1): KAGVTQTPRYLIKTRGQQVTLSCSPISGHRSVSWYQQTPGQGLQFLFEYFSETQRNKGNFPGRFSGRQFSNSRSEMNVSTLELGDSALYLCASSPQPGGEQFFGPGTRLTVL.

This clonotype has at least ten counts. This sequence joins TRBV2 and TRBJ1-4, with a possible D match to TRBD1 (6 bases). V gave up 0 bases and J gave up 9 bases, with 14 bases separating them. The CDR3 has 15 amino acids. The germline V gene has CDR1 SNHLY and CDR2 FYNNEI. CDR3 in DNA: TGTGCCAGCAGTGAAGCCACAGGGAACGGGAAAAAACTGTTTTTT. As protein: CASSEATGNGKKLFF.

This clonotype was counted ten times or more. This sequence joins TRBV5-1 and TRBJ2-3; D is uncertain. Per the germline V gene, CDR1 is SGHRS and CDR2 is YFSETQ. Trimming cost V 4 bases and J 2 bases, with 11 bases left between them. CDR3 length: 14 residues. CDR3 protein: CASSTDTVTDTQYF. Here the CDR3 DNA reads TGCGCCAGCAGCACGGATACAGTCACAGATACGCAGTATTTT. The full variable domain, rest sourced from reference TRBV5-1 and TRBJ2-3, is KAGVTQTPRYLIKTRGQQVTLSCSPISGHRSVSWYQQTPGQGLQFLFEYFSETQRNKGNFPGRFSGRQFSNSRSEMNVSTLELGDSALYLCASSTDTVTDTQYFGPGTRLTVL.

This clonotype was counted at least ten times. The rearrangement links TRBV3-1 to TRBJ2-7; 11 bases match TRBD1. The CDR3 is 14 amino acids. The V gene end was trimmed by 4 bases and the J gene end by 7 bases; junction bases not matched to a gene: 6. Germline V lookup: CDR1 LGHDT, CDR2 YNNKEL (reference sequence). CDR3: CASSPDRGLGEQYF. DNA for the CDR3: TGTGCCAGCAGCCCGGACAGGGGGCTTGGAGAGCAGTACTTC.

This clonotype was counted between two and nine times. The chain uses TRBV3-1 and TRBJ1-1, with 7 bases that match TRBD1. The germline V gene encodes CDR1 LGHDT and CDR2 YNNKEL (reference sequence). This CDR3 has 14 residues. The V segment lost 4 bases and the J segment 4 bases; nucleotides outside the gene matches: 6. The CDR3 sequence: CASSRGTVATEAFF. CDR3 coding DNA: TGTGCCAGCAGCCGGGGGACAGTGGCCACTGAAGCTTTCTTT.

This clonotype was detected many times. This chain connects TRBV15 to TRBJ2-6; TRBD1 matches at 8 bases. The CDR3 contains 18 residues. With 0 bases clipped from V and 4 bases from J, the junction kept 8 bases outside the gene matches. Per the germline V gene, CDR1 is LNHNV and CDR2 is YYDKDF (reference sequence). The CDR3 DNA follows: TGTGCCACCAGCAGAGAACCAGGGGGCGTCCAGGGGGCCAACGTCCTGACTTTC. This sequence encodes CATSREPGGVQGANVLTF.

Notes on this clonotype: One junction end disagrees with the germline gene, perhaps due to a read error. This sequence joins TRBV12-3 or TRBV12-4 and TRBJ1-1, with no clear D. The CDR3 is 13 amino acids. The CDR3 sequence: CASTKGLNTKAFF. The DNA of the CDR3 is TGTGCCAGCACGAAAGGGTTGAACACTAAAGCTTTCTTT.

This clonotype was recorded many times. The V call is TRBV10-1, the J call TRBJ2-5; no firm D call. This CDR3 is built from 18 residues. Germline-derived CDR1 and CDR2 are WNHNN and SYGVQD (reference sequence). Between the trimmed V and J ends, which lost 0 bases and 5 bases, there was a span of 22 bases. As DNA, the CDR3 is TGCGCCAGCAGTGAGTCGGAGACCGGGCAGCCCTTTCCTGAGACCCAGTACTTC. This gives the protein CASSESETGQPFPETQYF.

This clonotype was seen at least ten times. The chain recombines TRBV2 with TRBJ2-3; 11 nucleotides match TRBD2. Unmatched junction bases numbered 14, after V lost 10 bases and J lost 2 bases. The CDR3 sequence is 17 residues long. Germline V lookup: CDR1 SNHLY, CDR2 FYNNEI. CDR3 DNA sequence: TGTGCCACGACCCGGAGTACTAGCGGGAGTCTCACAGATACGCAGTATTTT. Protein: CATTRSTSGSLTDTQYF.

The sample holds many counts of this clonotype. The chain is built from TRBV12-3 or TRBV12-4 and TRBJ2-5, with TRBD2 identical over 9 bases. V shed 5 bases, J shed 4 bases, and the junction held 11 bases outside the gene matches. The CDR3 covers 16 residues. The CDR3, as DNA: TGTGCCAGCAGTGCCGCCGAGATTAGCGGGGGAGAGACCCAGTACTTC. Encoded protein: CASSAAEISGGETQYF.

The V and J genes are TRBV29-1 and TRBJ1-2, with unresolved D. The germline V and J ends were trimmed by 6 bases and 6 bases, with 8 bases remaining between them. The CDR3 length is 10 residues. CDR1 is SQVTM and CDR2 is ANQGSEA in the germline V gene. The CDR3 protein is CSVDVDGYTF. CDR3 DNA: TGCAGCGTGGACGTGGATGGCTACACCTTC.

This clonotype was observed a few times. The genes are TRBV11-2 and TRBJ2-7; D gene unclear. V lost 3 bases and J 0 bases, leaving 9 bases between the germline ends. This CDR3 contains 14 residues. Looked up from germline, CDR1 is SGHAT and CDR2 is FQNNGV. CDR3 residues: CASSFPPRSYEQYF. The DNA for the CDR3 is TGTGCCAGCAGCTTTCCTCCCCGCTCCTACGAGCAGTACTTC.

The CDR3 DNA reads TGCGCCAGCTCTTCGACAGGGAGTAATGGCTACACCTTC. Amino acids: CASSSTGSNGYTF. The rearrangement links TRBV10-2 to TRBJ1-2; 7 bases match TRBD1. This CDR3 contains 13 residues. The V and J ends lost 8 bases and 6 bases, in that order; junction bases with no gene match: 9. From germline, CDR1 is WSHSY and CDR2 SAAADI.

This clonotype has a count of ten or more. The chain has TRBV5-5 and TRBJ2-5; D is perhaps TRBD2 (6 bases). Trimming pared 4 bases from V and 2 bases from J, leaving 12 bases between. Germline CDR1 SGHKS, CDR2 YYEKEE (reference sequence). There are 14 residues in the CDR3. The CDR3 here is CASSQRELQETQYF. The CDR3 region has the DNA TGTGCCAGCAGCCAACGGGAGCTTCAAGAGACCCAGTACTTC.

This clonotype occurred many times. The rearrangement joins TRBV7-3 to TRBJ2-3; 10 bases fit TRBD2. After removal of 0 bases from V and 3 bases from J, the junction contained 6 bases not matched to a gene. The CDR3 has 17 amino acids. Germline V gene sequence: CDR1 SGHTA, CDR2 FQGTGA. CDR3 in DNA: TGTGCCAGCAGCTTAACGGTGGCTAGCGGGGGAACAGATACGCAGTATTTT. Translation: CASSLTVASGGTDTQYF.

In its sample, this clonotype was seen many times. V usage is TRBV29-1 and J usage is TRBJ1-2; tentative D call: TRBD1 (5 bases). This CDR3 contains 15 residues. The germline CDR1 and CDR2 sequences are SQVTM and ANQGSEA. V dropped 0 bases and J dropped 6 bases, with 17 bases sitting between them. The CDR3 DNA follows: TGCAGCGTTGAAGAAGGATTGTCAGGGAGGGATGGCTACACCTTC. It yields the protein CSVEEGLSGRDGYTF.

The chain combines TRBV9 with TRBJ2-1; weak D call: TRBD2 (7 bases). The CDR3 spans 18 residues. From germline, CDR1 is SGDLS and CDR2 YYNGEE. V lost 3 bases to trimming and J lost 5 bases, with 24 bases between them. The CDR3, as DNA: TGTGCCAGCAGCGCGCCCCTCGAGGTTGCGGGGGCCCACAATGAGCAGTTCTTC. Its protein is CASSAPLEVAGAHNEQFF. Full variable domain (rest looked up from reference TRBV9 and TRBJ2-1): DSGVTQTPKHLITATGQRVTLRCSPRSGDLSVYWYQQSLDQGLQFLIQYYNGEERAKGNILERFSAQQFPDLHSELNLSSLELGDSALYFCASSAPLEVAGAHNEQFFGPGTRLTVL.

J is TRBJ1-3 and V is TRBV30; perhaps TRBD1 as D (5 bases). V was cut by 1 base and J by 4 bases, with 20 bases left in between. The germline V gene encodes CDR1 GTSNPN and CDR2 SVGIG (reference sequence). This CDR3 is 17 amino acids long. CDR3 in DNA: TGTGCCTGGAGTGCCTACCTTGGGGGACGGGCAGGAAACACCATATATTTT. As protein: CAWSAYLGGRAGNTIYF.

This clonotype was recorded many times. The chain recombines TRBV2 with TRBJ1-4, with D unclear. Germline CDR1 is SNHLY and CDR2 is FYNNEI. The CDR3 runs to 14 residues. Between the trimmed V and J ends, which lost 6 bases and 4 bases, there was a span of 12 bases. The chain's CDR3 is CASRRRQINEKLFF. CDR3 DNA sequence: TGTGCCAGCAGGAGGAGGCAGATTAATGAAAAACTGTTTTTT.

This clonotype was seen a handful of times. The gene calls are TRBV12-3 or TRBV12-4 and TRBJ2-3; 7 bases line up with TRBD2. This CDR3 has 16 residues. V lost 6 bases and J lost 1; bases outside the gene matches: 10. As DNA, the CDR3 is TGTGCCAGCAGCCTTAAGGTTGCGGGGGGCACAGATACGCAGTATTTT. Protein: CASSLKVAGGTDTQYF.

Many counts were recorded for this clonotype. The chain is built from TRBV7-9 and TRBJ1-1; D gene ambiguous. Trimming cost V 5 bases and J 3 bases, with 7 bases left between them. CDR3 size: 12 residues. CDR1 and CDR2 (germline): SEHNR, FQNEAQ (reference sequence). The CDR3 is CASSPTYTEAFF. The CDR3 nucleotides read TGTGCCAGCAGCCCCACGTACACTGAAGCTTTCTTT.

This clonotype was counted between two and nine times. V is TRBV15 and J is TRBJ2-7, with 7 nucleotides matching TRBD1. The V gene's germline CDR1 is LNHNV and CDR2 YYDKDF (reference sequence). The V segment lost 0 bases and the J segment 7 bases; nucleotides outside the gene matches: 6. The CDR3 is made up of 14 amino acids. CDR3 in amino acids: CATSREGDSSEQYF. CDR3 nucleotide sequence: TGTGCCACCAGCAGAGAGGGGGACAGCTCTGAGCAGTACTTC.

This clonotype was seen a few times. This chain uses TRBV6-5 with TRBJ1-2; 8 bases match TRBD1. The V gene's germline CDR1 is MNHEY and CDR2 SVGAGI. The CDR3 sequence is 20 residues long. The trim removed 0 bases at V and 1 base at J, leaving 16 bases unmatched. The CDR3 DNA is TGTGCCAGCAGTTACTCGACTTTGTGGGACAGGAGGTTGATTAACTATGGCTACACCTTC. Protein product: CASSYSTLWDRRLINYGYTF.

This clonotype was counted at least ten times. The chain combines TRBV7-2 with TRBJ2-1, with 7 positions matching TRBD2. The ends lost 4 bases at V and 4 bases at J; junction bases unmatched: 10. The V gene's germline CDR1 is SGHTA and CDR2 FQGNSA. The CDR3 is 16 residues long. CDR3 sequence reads: CASSSDPSGAYNEQFF. CDR3 nucleotide sequence: TGTGCCAGCAGCTCGGACCCTAGCGGAGCTTACAATGAGCAGTTCTTC.

This rearrangement joins TRBV12-3 or TRBV12-4 to TRBJ2-7; maybe TRBD2 (6 bases). V was cut by 1 base and J by 2 bases, with 12 bases left in between. CDR3 length: 15 amino acids. CDR3 in amino acids: CASSLGGDPTYEQYF. The CDR3 nucleotides are TGTGCCAGCAGTTTAGGGGGGGACCCCACCTACGAGCAGTACTTC.

This clonotype was recorded at least ten times. V usage is TRBV30 and J usage is TRBJ1-6; D gene uncertain. The CDR3 is 17 amino acids. Germline V gene sequence: CDR1 GTSNPN, CDR2 SVGIG (reference sequence). Deletions cut 8 bases from V and 3 bases from J, with 23 bases between. The CDR3 DNA follows: TGTGCCGCTAGGATGCCTTCCCGGGCCTACTATAATTCACCCCTCCACTTT. This encodes CAARMPSRAYYNSPLHF.

This clonotype was seen repeatedly, ten times or more. The chain uses TRBV7-9 and TRBJ1-1; D not certain. The germline V gene has CDR1 SEHNR and CDR2 FQNEAQ (reference sequence). V was trimmed by 2 bases and J by 7 bases, leaving 8 bases between them. The CDR3 covers 12 residues. CDR3 sequence (DNA): TGTGCCAGCAGCTTACTGGGGAATGAAGCTTTCTTT. The encoded protein is CASSLLGNEAFF.